These 7 T cell receptor beta chains originate from one sample sequenced in a study of T cell changes during pregnancy in multiple sclerosis. Using immunoSEQ multiplex PCR, the repertoire was profiled, and TCRdb retains in-frame clones only, with some absent. In the table there are 85,000 to 130,000 clones, 85% to 95% of which are singletons. Sequences were derived from peripheral blood, sampled in the second trimester of pregnancy. The receptors here all came from a female donor with multiple sclerosis, enrolled in a pregnancy study.

The chain uses TRBV10-3 and TRBJ1-5, with 7 bases fitting TRBD1. This CDR3 comprises 16 residues. The J segment lost 12 bases and the V segment lost 4 bases, leaving 18 bases of the junction unmatched. CDR1 and CDR2 (germline): ENHRY, SYGVKD. The CDR3 nucleotides are TGTGCCATCAGTGGGGAGTGGAGAGACAGGGCTTTCCACCAGCATTTT. Amino acid sequence: CAISGEWRDRAFHQHF.

This sequence joins TRBV29-1 and TRBJ2-1; a weak D match, TRBD2 (5 bases). Trimming pared 3 bases from V and 1 base from J, leaving 19 bases between. The CDR3 totals 17 residues. Germline assignment: CDR1 SQVTM and CDR2 ANQGSEA. The CDR3 bases are TGCAGCGTTGACCCCCGCCTTCTTGGAGGTTCCTACAATGAGCAGTTCTTC. Its protein product is CSVDPRLLGGSYNEQFF.

The chain combines TRBV19 with TRBJ1-1; unclear D gene. The V gene's germline CDR1 is LNHDA and CDR2 SQIVND (reference sequence). The V end was cut by 3 bases, the J end by 1 base, with 15 bases between. This CDR3 has 16 residues. CDR3 DNA sequence: TGTGCCAGTAGTATCCCCTTTACAGAGAGGAACACTGAAGCTTTCTTT. This translates into CASSIPFTERNTEAFF.

The chain uses TRBV5-4 and TRBJ2-7; D is possibly TRBD2 (5 bases). The CDR3 covers 14 residues. Per the germline V gene, CDR1 is SGHNT and CDR2 is YYREEE (reference sequence). Trimming pared 2 bases from V and 2 bases from J, leaving 11 bases between. CDR3 in DNA: TGTGCCAGCAGCTTCGGGGAACGTGCCTACGAGCAGTACTTC. Its translation: CASSFGERAYEQYF. The complete variable domain, with remaining parts taken from reference TRBV5-4 and TRBJ2-7, reads ETGVTQSPTHLIKTRGQQVTLRCSSQSGHNTVSWYQQALGQGPQFIFQYYREEENGRGNFPPRFSGLQFPNYSSELNVNALELDDSALYLCASSFGERAYEQYFGPGTRLTVT.

The chain recombines TRBV30 with TRBJ1-2; D may be TRBD1 (6 bases). This CDR3 region has 14 residues. V was trimmed by 0 bases and J by 10 bases, leaving 18 bases between them. The germline V gene has CDR1 GTSNPN and CDR2 SVGIG (reference sequence). The CDR3 DNA reads TGTGCCTGGAGTGTACTAAGCCTAGGGGGTGACTACACCTTC. Amino acids: CAWSVLSLGGDYTF. The full variable domain, with the rest looked up from reference TRBV30 and TRBJ1-2, is SQTIHQWPATLVQPVGSPLSLECTVEGTSNPNLYWYRQAAGRGLQLLFYSVGIGQISSEVPQNLSASRPQDRQFILSSKKLLLSDSGFYLCAWSVLSLGGDYTFGSGTRLTVV.

This sequence joins TRBV19 and TRBJ2-4; 7 nucleotides line up with TRBD1. This CDR3 contains 14 residues. V trimming: 3 bases; J trimming: 5 bases; junction bases outside the gene matches: 4. Looked up from germline, CDR1 is LNHDA and CDR2 is SQIVND (reference sequence). CDR3 protein: CASSIGQAQNIQYF. CDR3 DNA: TGTGCCAGTAGTATTGGACAGGCCCAAAACATTCAGTACTTC.

This chain connects TRBV6-6 to TRBJ1-1, with TRBD1 identical over 7 bases. The CDR3 runs to 13 residues. Germline assignment: CDR1 MNHNY and CDR2 SVGAGI (reference sequence). The V gene end was trimmed by 7 bases and the J gene end by 1 base; junction bases not matched to a gene: 3. Here the CDR3 reads CASTRQGNTEAFF. The CDR3 region has the DNA TGTGCCAGCACCAGACAGGGGAACACTGAAGCTTTCTTT.